This entry features one TCR beta chain sequence. Its target is not known. The data are from a study of cytomegalovirus exposure and HLA in healthy donors. TCRdb's table, derived via immunoSEQ multiplex PCR, lists solely in-frame clones and lacks some. The table has about 90,000 clones, around 82% seen once. Germline-derived CDR1 and CDR2 are ENHRY and SYGVKD. Between the trimmed V and J ends, which lost 5 bases and 7 bases, there was a span of 11 bases. This CDR3 has 12 amino acids. Study-wide findings and caveats: CMV antigen specificity was confirmed in vitro for a few CMV-associated chains.

This receptor was taken from a woman aged 18-30 years in good health and CMV-seropositive. Sequencing input: PBMCs. This chain links TRBV10-3 with TRBJ1-1, with D possibly being TRBD1 (5 bases). The DNA for the CDR3 is TGTGCCATCAGTAAGACAGAATATGAAGCTTTCTTT. Translating it yields CAISKTEYEAFF.